This is a list of T cell receptor beta chains from one sample in a study of a mutant IDH1 vaccine in newly diagnosed glioma. Their antigen targets remain unknown. Assay: immunoSEQ multiplex PCR; the TCRdb copy retains only in-frame clones and omits some. Of approximately 80,000 clones in the sample, over 75% were seen once. Specimen: PBMCs, collected from a glioma patient whose treatment included an IDH1 peptide vaccine. The receptor set was obtained from a man aged 35-49 years with glioma. CDR3s include the opening cysteine and the closing phenylalanine or tryptophan.

v_call cdr3_aa
TRBV5-4 CASSFRDRVVGSPLHF
TRBV12-5 CASGLVLDRWGYGYTF
TRBV2 CASSGTGGADSPLHF
TRBV5-1 CASSFKGFSETQYF
TRBV13 CASSRKGGVLSYEQYF
TRBV7-2 CAGWWSGGYTF
TRBV5-4 CASSEQGRQPQHF
TRBV6-5 CASSYGTGAEKLFF
TRBV6-5 CASSPRGGASHQYF
TRBV5-1 CASSLVTSGIYEQYF
TRBV5-1 CASSLGDRDGNQPQHF
TRBV9 CASSPTSSGALQYF
TRBV28 CASTLSGTGGGTQYF
TRBV9 CASSVAVGSFYEQYF
TRBV10-3 CAISEILAVSSYEQYF
TRBV18 CASSPRQGADEAFF
TRBV7-2 CASSFSRGREEQYF